This entry features one T cell receptor beta chain sequence. The antigen is not known. As every portion of the isolated RNA was reverse transcribed, the sequencing read expressed TCRB transcripts. Regulatory, naive and central memory T cell samples averaged around 3.5 million reads. Libraries were prepared by immunoSEQ multiplex PCR; TCRdb keeps only in-frame clonotypes and omits some of them. The sample contains about 15,000 clones, more than 65% of which appear only once. The ends lost 4 bases at V and 2 bases at J; junction bases unmatched: 3. CDR3 length equals 15 residues. Germline CDR1 reads SNHLY; CDR2 reads FYNNEI. Over 95% purity was reached by all sorted populations. The record originates from a study of beta chain features in type 1 diabetes. Study-wide points: Across patients, naive, central memory and Treg TCRB repertoires exhibited apparently greater similarity than was observed across healthy donors. Moderately but significantly shorter TCRB CDR3s were found in Type 1 diabetes patients in all four CD4+ subsets.

The sample comprised Tregs from blood. This rearrangement joins TRBV2 to TRBJ2-1, with 9 nucleotides matching TRBD2. This TCR came from a young man with type 1 diabetes. The CDR3 loop is CASSVGGRAYNEQFF. The CDR3 nucleotides are TGTGCCAGCAGTGTAGGCGGGAGGGCCTACAATGAGCAGTTCTTC.